Detailed here is one TCR beta chain. Antigen unknown. This specimen belongs to a study of OX40 agonist ivuxolimab in advanced cancers. About the research overall: Dosing consisted of intravenous ivuxolimab at 0.01 to 10 mg/kg every 2 weeks. Patients receiving dose escalation had hepatocellular carcinoma, melanoma, renal cell or head and neck cancer.

Broader study findings: On average, CD8+ T cells had more expanded clones than CD4+. Some nonresponders additionally presented with little normalized T-cell clonal expansion.

CDR3 length: 17 amino acids. Losses at the gene ends were 6 bases for V and 0 bases for J; bases not matched to a gene: 10. Germline V CDR1 and CDR2: PRHDT, FYEKMQ (reference sequence). TCRdb keeps only in-frame clones here, not all; method: immunoSEQ multiplex PCR. The data hold under 45,000 clones, with around 70% observed a single time. This rearrangement joins TRBV13 to TRBJ2-1; 8 bases align to TRBD2. The material was CD4+ or CD8+ T cells sorted from blood, obtained in a trial of the OX40 agonist ivuxolimab. The origin of this receptor is an adult with an advanced solid tumor such as melanoma, head and neck, liver or kidney cancer. The CDR3 bases are TGTGCCAGCAGGAGCGGGGGACGATCTAGCTCCTACAATGAGCAGTTCTTC. This sequence encodes CASRSGGRSSSYNEQFF. Variable domain in full (rest from reference TRBV13 and TRBJ2-1): AAGVIQSPRHLIKEKRETATLKCYPIPRHDTVYWYQQGPGQDPQFLISFYEKMQSDKGSIPDRFSAQQFSDYHSELNMSSLELGDSALYFCASRSGGRSSSYNEQFFGPGTRLTVL.